This T cell receptor beta chain was recovered during a study of OX40 agonist ivuxolimab in advanced cancers. Study overall: From about 23 to 85 years was the age range, with a mean of 60 years, and roughly 80% were male.

Profiled with immunoSEQ multiplex PCR; TCRdb holds only in-frame clones, not every one. Of 75,000 to 100,000 clones in the sample, under 95% were seen once. Details on this clone: Its specificity is not known.

The V gene's germline CDR1 is SGDLS and CDR2 YYNGEE. V trimming: 0 bases; J trimming: 0 bases; junction bases outside the gene matches: 19. This CDR3 is 22 amino acids long. Overall study findings and caveats: Low normalized T-cell clonal expansion also characterized some of the nonresponders. Expanded clones belonging to CD8+ T cells outnumbered, on average, those of CD4+. Dose levels from 0.1 to 3.0 mg/kg saw CD4+ and CD8+ blood T cells expand clonally by week 6.

This chain uses TRBV9 with TRBJ2-1; 9 positions agree with TRBD1. This TCR came from an adult with an advanced solid tumor such as melanoma, head and neck, liver or kidney cancer. The sequencing used CD4+ or CD8+ T cells sorted from blood, collected in a trial of the OX40 agonist ivuxolimab. The CDR3 reads CASSVAISTGQGVPSSYNEQFF. The CDR3, as DNA: TGTGCCAGCAGCGTAGCTATTTCTACGGGACAGGGAGTCCCCAGCTCCTACAATGAGCAGTTCTTC.